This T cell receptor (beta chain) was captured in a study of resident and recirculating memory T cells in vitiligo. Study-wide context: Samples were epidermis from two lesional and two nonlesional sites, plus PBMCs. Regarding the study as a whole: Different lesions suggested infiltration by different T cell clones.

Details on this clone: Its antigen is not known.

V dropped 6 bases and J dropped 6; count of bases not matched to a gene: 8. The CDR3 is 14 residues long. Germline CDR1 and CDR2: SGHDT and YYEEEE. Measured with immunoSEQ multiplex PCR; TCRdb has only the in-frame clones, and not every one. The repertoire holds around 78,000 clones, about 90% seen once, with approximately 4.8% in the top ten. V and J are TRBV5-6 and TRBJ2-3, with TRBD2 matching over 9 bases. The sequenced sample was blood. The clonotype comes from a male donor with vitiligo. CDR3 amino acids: CASTLAGVVDTQYF. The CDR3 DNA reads TGTGCCAGCACCTTAGCGGGAGTGGTGGATACGCAGTATTTT.